This T cell receptor beta chain is from a study of blood T cell repertoires in COVID-19. As for the study in general: Material from acute and convalescent COVID-19 was sourced from the United States, Italy and Spain. T cells, B-cell-depleted T cells, or PBMCs supplied cDNA or gDNA.

Trimming cost V 8 bases and J 3 bases, with 8 bases left between them. The CDR3 spans 12 residues. The germline V gene encodes CDR1 MNHEY and CDR2 SVGAGI. Authors' analysis steps: For nucleated cells, counts were estimated from reference gene primer amplification. The assay was immunoSEQ multiplex PCR, and TCRdb's table has in-frame clones only and misses some. The V and J calls and clone size come from that table; D and trimming were worked out from the DNA. This sample yields under 150,000 clones, of which more than 90% are seen a single time; about 3.5% belongs to the top ten. The TCR comes from a man aged 50 to 60 with active COVID-19. The material sequenced was peripheral blood. This chain links TRBV6-5 with TRBJ2-1; D is undetermined. CDR3 sequence (DNA): TGTGCCAGCGTCGGTCACTACAATGAGCAGTTCTTC. Translation gives CASVGHYNEQFF.